This TCR beta chain is from a study of blood T cells in healthy people across ages. The CDR3 sequence is 14 residues long. A second PCR, run for roughly 7 to 12 cycles, used a sample-barcoded 5' primer plus a J-beta primer mix. All samples gave at least 2.5 million CDR3-containing paired-end reads. A single record per CDR3 protein comes from TCRdb applying MiXCR to the 5' RACE reads. The sample shows more than 650,000 distinct CDR3 sequences, 40% to 65% of them seen only once. Of note for this clonotype: Antigen specificity is unknown.

General observations from the study: Comparison with aged donors showed that long-lived donors had more naive CD4+ cells and higher diversity.

This receptor was obtained from a man older than 75 in good health. Sequencing was carried out using blood. This sequence joins TRBV21-1 and TRBJ2-3; the listed D gene, TRBD2, was not tested against the DNA. TRBV21-1 corresponds to a pseudogene. The CDR3 loop reads CASSKRTSQGYAYF. CDR3 in DNA: TGTGCCAGCAGCAAACGGACTAGCCAGGGATACGCGTATTTT.